A selection of T cell receptor beta chains follows, all from one sample in a study of technical replicates of blood from a few donors. Profiling relied on immunoSEQ multiplex PCR, and the TCRdb table lists in-frame clones only, not all of them. The table includes 90,000 to 100,000 clones, about 95% detected once. The sequencing input was T cells isolated from PBMCs. These receptors came from a human donor in good health. The CDR3 runs from the conserved cysteine through the conserved F or W. Each record gives: J gene, V gene, D gene, CDR3 DNA, CDR3 protein. The D gene is left open where the match is weak.

TRBJ2-3,TRBV29-1,NA,TGCAGCGTCCACCATCTGGGGGCAGGGATCCCTGGCACAGATACGCAGTATTTT,CSVHHLGAGIPGTDTQYF
TRBJ1-1,TRBV2,TRBD1,TGTGCCACTTTTGACAGGGGAGGGACTGAAGCTTTCTTT,CATFDRGGTEAFF
TRBJ2-3,TRBV5-1,TRBD1,TGCGCCAGCAGCTTAGACGTCCGGGACAGGGGCTACAGCGGGAGCGGTTTGAACACAGATACGCAGTATTTT,CASSLDVRDRGYSGSGLNTDTQYF
TRBJ2-7,TRBV28,NA,TGTGCCAGCAGTTTAATCGCAGGGTTCTACGAGCAGTACTTC,CASSLIAGFYEQYF
TRBJ2-7,TRBV6-6,NA,TGTGCCAGCAGTTTGGCGGGGGAGCAGTACTTC,CASSLAGEQYF
TRBJ1-2,TRBV27,NA,TGTGCCAGCAGTTTATTCGCAGGGGACCGCTACTATGGCTACACCTTC,CASSLFAGDRYYGYTF
TRBJ2-2,TRBV9,NA,TGTGCCAGCAGCGTCGGGAAGAACACCGGGGAGCTGTTTTTT,CASSVGKNTGELFF
TRBJ2-3,TRBV25-1,TRBD2,TGTGCCATCAGTGAACCCCTGGGCGGGAGGATAGATACGCAGTATTTT,CAISEPLGGRIDTQYF
TRBJ1-4,TRBV9,NA,TGTGCCAGCAGCGTAGTAAAGCGGCGGCGATTGGGAACTAATGAAAAACTGTTTTTT,CASSVVKRRRLGTNEKLFF
TRBJ2-1,TRBV29-1,TRBD2,TGCAGTGCTTCTAGCGGGAGCTCCTACAATGAGCAGTTCTTC,CSASSGSSYNEQFF
TRBJ1-1,TRBV28,NA,TGTGCCAGCAGTCTACAGGTTAACACTGAAGCTTTCTTT,CASSLQVNTEAFF
TRBJ2-7,TRBV7-2,NA,TGTGCCAGCAGCTTAGTGCCAGCGGCCTACGAGCAGTACTTC,CASSLVPAAYEQYF
TRBJ2-5,TRBV27,TRBD1,TGTGCCAGCAGTGCCGAGACAGGGGTCCTCCAAGAGACCCAGTACTTC,CASSAETGVLQETQYF
TRBJ2-3,TRBV19,TRBD2,TGTGCCAGTAGTATAATAGCGGGAGCCCCAGATACGCAGTATTTT,CASSIIAGAPDTQYF